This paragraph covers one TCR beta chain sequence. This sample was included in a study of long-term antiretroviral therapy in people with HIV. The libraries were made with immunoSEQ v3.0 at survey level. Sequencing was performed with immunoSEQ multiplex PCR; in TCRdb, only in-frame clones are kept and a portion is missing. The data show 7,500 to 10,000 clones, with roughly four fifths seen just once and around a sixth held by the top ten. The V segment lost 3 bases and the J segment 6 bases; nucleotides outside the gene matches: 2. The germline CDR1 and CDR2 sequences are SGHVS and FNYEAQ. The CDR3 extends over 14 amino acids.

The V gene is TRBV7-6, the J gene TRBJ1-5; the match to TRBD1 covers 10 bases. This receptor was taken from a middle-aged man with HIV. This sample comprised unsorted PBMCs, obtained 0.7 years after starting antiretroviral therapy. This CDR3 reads CASSFGTGVQPQHF. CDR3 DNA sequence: TGTGCCAGCAGCTTCGGGACAGGGGTTCAGCCCCAGCATTTT.